This T cell receptor beta chain appears in the sequencing data of a study of cytomegalovirus exposure and HLA in healthy donors. The sample holds a few counts of this clone. The antigen is not known. With 60 Vbeta and 13 Jbeta primers, the PCR was carried out. Repertoires were generated with immunoSEQ multiplex PCR, while TCRdb's copy carries only in-frame clones and drops some. The top ten hold around 10% of the sample, which has 110,000 or so clones, 65% to 75% seen once. Study findings and constraints: Among the sequence variants, a highly shared cluster was likely an artifact of sequencing.

This TCR came from a woman aged 50 to 60 in good health and CMV-seropositive. The sequencing sample was made of PBMCs.

In DNA, the CDR3 is TGCAGTGCTAGACAGGGCTACGAGCAGTACTTC. Translation gives CSARQGYEQYF. The chain links TRBV20-1 to TRBJ2-7, with D perhaps TRBD1 (5 bases). The CDR3 contains 11 residues. Germline CDR1 and CDR2: DFQATT and SNEGSKA (reference sequence). With 2 bases removed from V and 3 bases from J, the gap between germline ends came to 5 bases.